Each of the 20 T cell receptor beta chains below was sequenced from the same sample in a study of lymphopenia after photon versus proton radiotherapy. Measured with immunoSEQ multiplex PCR; TCRdb has only the in-frame clones, and not every one. The table shows tens of thousands of clones, with about 85% occurring only once. The sample here was peripheral blood, taken from a patient treated with photon-based radiotherapy. These receptors originate from a man aged 35-49 years with gastric cancer.

This rearrangement joins TRBV5-1 to TRBJ1-2, with TRBD1 matching over 9 bases. CDR3 length: 15 amino acids. Germline V gene data show CDR1 as SGHRS and CDR2 as YFSETQ. J lost 5 bases, V lost 2 bases, and 7 bases had no gene match. CDR3 nucleotides: TGCGCCAGCAGCTTACAGGGGGCCCTCGGGTATGGCTACACCTTC. The encoded protein is CASSLQGALGYGYTF.

The chain uses TRBV19 and TRBJ2-5; no clear D. CDR3 length: 14 residues. V gave up 3 bases and J gave up 3 bases, with 11 bases separating them. Germline CDR1 is LNHDA and CDR2 is SQIVND (reference sequence). CDR3: CASSIRVGKETQYF. The CDR3 bases are TGTGCCAGTAGTATTAGAGTAGGGAAAGAGACCCAGTACTTC.

CDR3 in DNA: TGTGCCAGCAGCTGGCAGAGAACCGGGGAGCTGTTTTTT. This sequence encodes CASSWQRTGELFF. The chain combines TRBV11-2 with TRBJ2-2; D not certain. V lost 4 bases to trimming and J lost 5 bases, with 8 bases between them. The CDR3 is 13 residues long. Germline loops: CDR1 SGHAT, CDR2 FQNNGV.

This clone was picked up one time. The gene calls are TRBV6-7 and TRBJ1-2, with D tentatively TRBD1 (6 bases). TRBV6-7 is recorded as an ORF, its role being uncertain. Trimming took off 0 bases at V and 9 bases at J, with 17 bases between the two ends. There are 15 residues in the CDR3. CDR3 residues: CASSYSGGARASYTF. CDR3 bases: TGTGCCAGCAGTTACTCGGGGGGGGCGCGTGCCAGCTACACCTTC.

V is TRBV10-3 and J is TRBJ2-2; D is perhaps TRBD1 or TRBD2 (6 bases each). The CDR3 spans 13 residues. CDR1 and CDR2 (germline): ENHRY, SYGVKD. Trimming cost V 7 bases and J 7 bases, with 13 bases left between them. The CDR3 region is CAIKEGGGGELFF. The CDR3 DNA reads TGTGCCATCAAAGAAGGGGGAGGCGGGGAGCTGTTTTTT.

The table lists this clone with a count of one. The chain is built from TRBV6-1 and TRBJ2-5; TRBD1 might be the D (5 bases). The CDR3 has 15 amino acids. Germline-derived CDR1 and CDR2 are MNHNS and SASEGT. Trimming left V 4 bases short and J 0 bases short, with 12 bases between. Written as DNA, the CDR3 is TGTGCCAGCAGTGGAACGACAGCGTACCAAGAGACCCAGTACTTC. This translates into CASSGTTAYQETQYF.

This sequence joins TRBV4-3 and TRBJ2-2; 7 positions match TRBD2. The V gene's germline CDR1 is LGHNA and CDR2 YSLEER. The CDR3 is made up of 16 amino acids. V lost 0 bases, J lost 6 bases, and 7 bases stayed unmatched. The CDR3 DNA sequence: TGCGCCAGCAGCCAAGATACGGGGAGGGTCGCCGGGGAGCTGTTTTTT. It yields the protein CASSQDTGRVAGELFF.

The chain links TRBV11-2 to TRBJ1-6; 8 bases agree with TRBD1. The CDR3 contains 16 residues. The junction had 4 bases not matched to a gene; V was cut back by 3 bases and J by 3 bases. Germline V gene data show CDR1 as SGHAT and CDR2 as FQNNGV. The CDR3 region has the DNA TGTGCCAGCAGCTTGGATACAGGGGGCTATAATTCACCCCTCCACTTT. It encodes CASSLDTGGYNSPLHF. Based on the CDR3 plus reference TRBV11-2 and TRBJ1-6, the full variable domain is EAGVAQSPRYKIIEKRQSVAFWCNPISGHATLYWYQQILGQGPKLLIQFQNNGVVDDSQLPKDRFSAERLKGVDSTLKIQPAKLEDSAVYLCASSLDTGGYNSPLHFGNGTRLTVT.

V is TRBV19 and J is TRBJ1-5; D remains unclear. Trimming stripped 9 bases from V and 1 base from J, with 22 bases between. CDR1 is LNHDA, CDR2 SQIVND, per germline (reference sequence). The CDR3 consists of 17 residues. This chain's CDR3 is CASSNPGPLFSNQPQHF. The CDR3 DNA follows: TGTGCCAGCTCAAACCCCGGACCCTTGTTCAGCAATCAGCCCCAGCATTTT.

The V and J genes are TRBV7-6 and TRBJ2-7; tentative D call: TRBD1 (6 bases). Trimming stripped 0 bases from V and 0 bases from J, with 12 bases between. The CDR3 runs 16 residues. Germline CDR1 is SGHVS and CDR2 is FNYEAQ. The CDR3 coding sequence is TGTGCCAGCAGCTTAGCGACAGGTCTGACCTCCTACGAGCAGTACTTC. It translates to CASSLATGLTSYEQYF.

The chain links TRBV7-8 to TRBJ1-2; D not resolved. CDR1 and CDR2 (germline): SGHVS, FQNEAQ. The CDR3 is made up of 13 amino acids. The ends were cut back, 5 bases at V and 2 bases at J, with 9 bases in the middle. CDR3 residues: CASSPDKNYGYTF. CDR3 nucleotides: TGTGCCAGCAGCCCCGACAAGAACTATGGCTACACCTTC.

This chain uses TRBV11-3 with TRBJ2-1, with D perhaps TRBD1 (5 bases). The CDR3 is made up of 15 amino acids. The germline CDR1 and CDR2 sequences are SGHNT and YENEEA. Trimming removed 0 bases at V and 6 bases at J, with 12 bases between. CDR3: CASSLDYQGFNEQFF. The CDR3 coding sequence is TGTGCCAGCAGCTTAGATTATCAGGGCTTCAATGAGCAGTTCTTC.

The V call is TRBV7-9, the J call TRBJ2-2; possibly TRBD1 for D (5 bases). The CDR3 has 14 residues. The V gene lost 4 bases and the J gene lost 4 bases, with 10 bases spanning the gap. CDR1 and CDR2 (germline): SEHNR, FQNEAQ (reference sequence). The CDR3 region is CASSSGGATGELFF. The CDR3 bases are TGTGCCAGCAGCTCCGGTGGGGCCACCGGGGAGCTGTTTTTT.

About this clone: Additional DNA sequences in this sample encode the identical CDR3. The chain uses TRBV27 and TRBJ2-1; 9 bases match TRBD1. V trimming: 5 bases; J trimming: 9 bases; junction bases outside the gene matches: 11. This CDR3 region has 15 residues. CDR1 MNHEY and CDR2 SMNVEV come from the germline V gene (reference sequence). The CDR3 protein is CASSPTGGAGGEQFF. The CDR3 bases are TGTGCCAGCAGTCCAACAGGGGGCGCTGGAGGTGAGCAGTTCTTC.

The rearrangement uses TRBV7-2 and TRBJ1-1, with a tentative D call TRBD1 (5 bases). The CDR3 loop spans 13 amino acids. Trimming removed 5 bases at V and 2 bases at J, with 9 bases between. The germline V gene encodes CDR1 SGHTA and CDR2 FQGNSA. The CDR3 DNA is TGTGCCAGCAGCATCAGGGCAAACACTGAAGCTTTCTTT. This sequence encodes CASSIRANTEAFF. Together with reference TRBV7-2 and TRBJ1-1, the CDR3 gives the full variable domain: GAGVSQSPSNKVTEKGKDVELRCDPISGHTALYWYRQSLGQGLEFLIYFQGNSAPDKSGLPSDRFSAERTGGSVSTLTIQRTQQEDSAVYLCASSIRANTEAFFGQGTRLTVV.

CDR3 region: CASSLAGQGRAYEQYF. In DNA, the CDR3 is TGTGCCAGCAGCTTGGCCGGACAGGGAAGGGCCTACGAGCAGTACTTC. This chain joins TRBV5-4 and TRBJ2-7; 8 bases line up with TRBD1. The CDR3 sequence is 16 residues long. V was clipped by 0 bases and J by 2 bases; unmatched bases: 7. Germline CDR1 SGHNT, CDR2 YYREEE (reference sequence).

This chain links TRBV30 with TRBJ2-7, with D tentatively TRBD1 (5 bases). The CDR3 spans 12 residues. The V end was cut by 5 bases, the J end by 1 base, with 9 bases between. Germline V CDR1 and CDR2: GTSNPN, SVGIG (reference sequence). The CDR3: CAWGAGSYEQYF. The DNA of the CDR3 is TGTGCCTGGGGGGCAGGGTCCTACGAGCAGTACTTC.

The rearrangement uses TRBV2 and TRBJ1-5; 8 bases are shared with TRBD1. Germline assignment: CDR1 SNHLY and CDR2 FYNNEI. The CDR3 covers 15 residues. Trimming took 1 base from V and 7 from J; bases not matched to a gene: 6. The CDR3 sequence is CASSEETGEYQPQHF. In DNA, the CDR3 is TGTGCCAGCAGTGAAGAGACAGGGGAGTACCAGCCCCAGCATTTT.

Here the CDR3 reads CASSRGQGANTLHF. CDR3 sequence (DNA): TGTGCCAGCAGCCGGGGACAGGGGGCGAACACCCTCCACTTT. The rearrangement links TRBV7-2 to TRBJ1-6; TRBD1 matches at 12 bases. The CDR3 length is 14 residues. The germline V gene encodes CDR1 SGHTA and CDR2 FQGNSA. V shed 5 bases and J 14 bases; nucleotides not matched to a gene: 7. The complete variable domain, with remaining parts taken from reference TRBV7-2 and TRBJ1-6, reads GAGVSQSPSNKVTEKGKDVELRCDPISGHTALYWYRQSLGQGLEFLIYFQGNSAPDKSGLPSDRFSAERTGGSVSTLTIQRTQQEDSAVYLCASSRGQGANTLHFGNGTRLTVT.

V usage is TRBV7-3 and J usage is TRBJ1-3; tentative D call: TRBD1 (6 bases). The V and J ends lost 2 bases and 1 base respectively, with 6 bases between them. CDR1 and CDR2 (germline): SGHTA, FQGTGA. This CDR3 has 14 amino acids. The CDR3 loop reads CASSLQGSGNTIYF. CDR3 coding DNA: TGTGCCAGCAGCTTACAGGGGTCTGGAAACACCATATATTTT.